Sequencing of this T cell receptor beta chain was carried out in a study of T cell repertoires in ileal Crohn's disease. The table came from immunoSEQ multiplex PCR; TCRdb's copy has only in-frame clones and leaves some out. The profile shows 13,000 to 15,000 clones, roughly 85% of them singletons. The junction had 9 bases not matched to a gene; V was cut back by 6 bases and J by 2 bases. The length of the CDR3 is 15 residues. The germline CDR1 and CDR2 sequences are KGHSH and LQKENI. The chain carries TRBV18 and TRBJ2-5; 7 nucleotides agree with TRBD2. The sequence was obtained from an adult with Crohn's disease. The source material was ileal tissue. In nucleotides, the CDR3 is TGTGCCAGCTCGGGGCAGCGGGGCATGCAAGAGACCCAGTACTTC. It codes for CASSGQRGMQETQYF.